This T cell receptor (beta chain) was sequenced during a study of cytomegalovirus exposure and HLA in healthy donors. The study ran its PCR with 60 Vbeta and 13 Jbeta primers. Some clones are missing from TCRdb's copy, which holds only in-frame ones; the method was immunoSEQ multiplex PCR. The sample includes 130,000 to 150,000 clones, over 70% seen only once; the top ten take 1.5% to 2%. Trimming cost V 1 base and J 7 bases, with 19 bases left between them. CDR1 and CDR2 (germline): SEHNR, FQNEAQ (reference sequence). This CDR3 has 16 amino acids. The receptor's source is a woman aged 40 to 50 in good health and CMV-seronegative. The sample comprised PBMCs. This sequence joins TRBV7-9 and TRBJ2-5; D is possibly TRBD1 (5 bases). Here the CDR3 DNA reads TGTGCCAGCAGCTTAGGCTTGCTCAGGACAATCGGGACCCAGTACTTC. Amino acid sequence: CASSLGLLRTIGTQYF.